This T cell receptor (beta chain) was sequenced for a study of early T cells in non-severe SARS-CoV-2 infection. The CDR3 sequence is 14 residues long. Trimming cost V 4 bases and J 8 bases, with 17 bases left between them. The V gene's germline CDR1 is SGHTA and CDR2 FQGTGA. TCRdb passed the 5' RACE reads through MiXCR, listing each CDR3 protein once. The data contain tens of thousands of distinct CDR3 sequences, about an eighth of them seen just once; the ten biggest clones take up 9.1%. This TCR was sampled from an adult who was a healthcare worker with PCR-confirmed SARS-CoV-2 infection or an uninfected control (not recorded which). V is TRBV7-3 and J is TRBJ1-1, with D perhaps TRBD1 (6 bases). The sequencing input was whole blood. The CDR3, as DNA: TGTGCCAGCAGCTATAACAGGGAAGGGACCGAAGCTTTCTTT. Protein: CASSYNREGTEAFF.